This T cell receptor beta chain emerged from a study of OX40 agonist ivuxolimab in advanced cancers. Method: immunoSEQ multiplex PCR; TCRdb's copy keeps in-frame clones and lacks some. The sample lists roughly 120,000 clones, 85% to 95% occurring once. This CDR3 has 15 amino acids. V was trimmed by 4 bases and J by 4 bases, leaving 12 bases between them. Germline assignment: CDR1 SGHNT and CDR2 YYREEE (reference sequence). Sequences were derived from CD4+ or CD8+ T cells sorted from blood, sampled in a trial of the OX40 agonist ivuxolimab. The sequence came from an adult with an advanced solid tumor such as melanoma, head and neck, liver or kidney cancer. The V gene is TRBV5-4, the J gene TRBJ1-6; D remains ambiguous. The CDR3 nucleotides read TGTGCCAGCAGCCCCGGGCATGGTTATAATTCACCCCTCCACTTT. The encoded protein is CASSPGHGYNSPLHF.